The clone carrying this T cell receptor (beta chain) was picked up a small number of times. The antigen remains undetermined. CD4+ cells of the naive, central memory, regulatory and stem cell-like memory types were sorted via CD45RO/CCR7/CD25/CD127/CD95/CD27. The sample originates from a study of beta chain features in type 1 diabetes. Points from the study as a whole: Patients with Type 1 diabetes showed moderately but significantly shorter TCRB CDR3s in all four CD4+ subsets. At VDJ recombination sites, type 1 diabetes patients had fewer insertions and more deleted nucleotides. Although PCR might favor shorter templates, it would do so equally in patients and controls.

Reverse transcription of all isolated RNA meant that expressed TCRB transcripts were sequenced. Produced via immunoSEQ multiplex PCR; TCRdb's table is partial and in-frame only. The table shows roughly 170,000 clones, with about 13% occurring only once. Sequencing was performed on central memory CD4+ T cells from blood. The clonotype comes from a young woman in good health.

In DNA form, the CDR3 reads TGCAGCGTTGCGCAGGGGCGGACTGAAGCTTTCTTT. Protein product: CSVAQGRTEAFF. The genes are TRBV29-1 and TRBJ1-1; weak D call: TRBD1 (6 bases). V shed 4 bases and J shed 5 bases, with 11 bases lying between them. This CDR3 is 12 amino acids long. Per germline, CDR1 SQVTM and CDR2 ANQGSEA.